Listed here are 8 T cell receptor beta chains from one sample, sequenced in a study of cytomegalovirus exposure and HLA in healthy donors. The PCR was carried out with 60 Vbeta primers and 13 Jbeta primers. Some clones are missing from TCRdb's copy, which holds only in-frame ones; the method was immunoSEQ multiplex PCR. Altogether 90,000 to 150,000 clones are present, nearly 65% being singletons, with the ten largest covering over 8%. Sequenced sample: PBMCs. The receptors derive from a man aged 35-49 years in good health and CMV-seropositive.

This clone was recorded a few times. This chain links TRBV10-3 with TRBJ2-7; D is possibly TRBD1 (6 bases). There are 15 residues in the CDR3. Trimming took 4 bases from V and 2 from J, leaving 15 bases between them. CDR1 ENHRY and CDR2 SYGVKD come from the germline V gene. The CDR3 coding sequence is TGTGCCATCAGTGGCAACCGGGACAAGCCCTACGAGCAGTACTTC. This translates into CAISGNRDKPYEQYF.

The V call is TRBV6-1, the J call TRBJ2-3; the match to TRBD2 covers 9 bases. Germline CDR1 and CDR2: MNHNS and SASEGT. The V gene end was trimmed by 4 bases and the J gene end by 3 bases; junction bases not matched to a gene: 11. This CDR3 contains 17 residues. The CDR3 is CASSVSVAGVTTDTQYF. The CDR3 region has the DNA TGTGCCAGCAGTGTATCGGTAGCGGGAGTTACTACAGATACGCAGTATTTT.

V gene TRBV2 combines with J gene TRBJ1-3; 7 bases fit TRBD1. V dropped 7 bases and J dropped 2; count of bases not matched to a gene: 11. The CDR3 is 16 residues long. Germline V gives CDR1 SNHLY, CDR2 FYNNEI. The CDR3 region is CASNAPGTEPGNTIYF. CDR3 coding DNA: TGTGCCAGCAACGCACCTGGGACAGAGCCTGGAAACACCATATATTTT.

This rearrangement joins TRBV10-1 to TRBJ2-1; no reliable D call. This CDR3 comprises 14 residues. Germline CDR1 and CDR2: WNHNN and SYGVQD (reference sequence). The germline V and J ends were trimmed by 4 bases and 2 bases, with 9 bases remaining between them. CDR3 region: CASSGTLAYNEQFF. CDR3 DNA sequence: TGCGCCAGCAGTGGAACCTTAGCCTACAATGAGCAGTTCTTC.

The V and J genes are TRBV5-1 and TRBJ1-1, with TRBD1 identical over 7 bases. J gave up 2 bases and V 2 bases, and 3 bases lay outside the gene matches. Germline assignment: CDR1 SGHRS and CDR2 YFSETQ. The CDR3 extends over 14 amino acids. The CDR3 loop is CASSLTGANTEAFF. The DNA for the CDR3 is TGCGCCAGCAGCTTAACAGGGGCCAACACTGAAGCTTTCTTT.

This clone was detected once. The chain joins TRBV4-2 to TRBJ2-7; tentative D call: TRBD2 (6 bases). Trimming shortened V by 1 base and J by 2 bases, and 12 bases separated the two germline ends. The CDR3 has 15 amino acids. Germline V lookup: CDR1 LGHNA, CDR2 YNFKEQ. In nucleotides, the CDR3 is TGTGCCAGCAGCCAAGTCGGTGCGGGACCCTACGAGCAGTACTTC. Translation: CASSQVGAGPYEQYF.

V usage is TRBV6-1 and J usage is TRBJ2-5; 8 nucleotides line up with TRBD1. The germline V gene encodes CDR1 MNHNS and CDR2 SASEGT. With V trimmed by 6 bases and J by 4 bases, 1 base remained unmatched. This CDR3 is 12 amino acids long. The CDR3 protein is CASRTGGETQYF. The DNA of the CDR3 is TGTGCCAGCAGAACAGGGGGAGAGACCCAGTACTTC.

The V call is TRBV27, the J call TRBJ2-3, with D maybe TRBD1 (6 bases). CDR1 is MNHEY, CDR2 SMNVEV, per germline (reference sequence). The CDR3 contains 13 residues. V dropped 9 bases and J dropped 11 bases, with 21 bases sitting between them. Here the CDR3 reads CASRTVGNALQYF. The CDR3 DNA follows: TGTGCCAGTCGGACAGTCGGAAACGCTTTGCAGTATTTT.